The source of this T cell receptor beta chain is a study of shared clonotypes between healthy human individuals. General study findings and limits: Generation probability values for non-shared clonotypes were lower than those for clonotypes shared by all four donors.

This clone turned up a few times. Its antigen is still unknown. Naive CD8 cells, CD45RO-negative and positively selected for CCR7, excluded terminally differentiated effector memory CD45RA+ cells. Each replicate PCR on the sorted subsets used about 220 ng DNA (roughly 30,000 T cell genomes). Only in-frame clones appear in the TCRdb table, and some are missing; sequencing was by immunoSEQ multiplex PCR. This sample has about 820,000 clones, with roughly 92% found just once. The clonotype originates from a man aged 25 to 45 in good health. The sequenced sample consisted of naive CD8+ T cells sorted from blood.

CDR3 protein: CASGRANTGELFF. The DNA of the CDR3 is TGTGCCAGCGGGAGGGCGAACACCGGGGAGCTGTTTTTT. The chain is built from TRBV7-9 and TRBJ2-2; TRBD2 agrees at 7 bases. Germline CDR1 and CDR2: SEHNR and FQNEAQ (reference sequence). Trimming at V came to 8 bases and at J to 0 bases, leaving 0 bases not matched to a gene. The CDR3 has 13 residues.